The source of this TCR beta chain is a study of blood T cells in healthy people across ages. CDR3 size: 14 residues. The germline gives CDR1 SGHRS, CDR2 YFSETQ. After removal of 2 bases from V and 10 bases from J, the junction contained 6 bases not matched to a gene. Primed by a sample-barcoded 5' primer and a J-beta primer mix, a second PCR proceeded for 7 to 11 cycles. TCRdb ran MiXCR on the 5' RACE reads and lists one entry per CDR3 protein. Among 650,000 to 1,000,000 distinct CDR3 sequences listed, 46% were seen once. The sequenced sample consisted of blood. This receptor was taken from an elderly man in good health. This chain connects TRBV5-1 to TRBJ1-6; 7 bases map to TRBD1. The CDR3 is CASSFQGGDSPLHF. The CDR3 nucleotides are TGCGCCAGCAGCTTTCAGGGGGGGGACTCACCCCTCCACTTT.